One sample yielded the 18 T cell receptor beta chains listed below, sequenced in a study of response to subunit inactivated influenza vaccine. Using its own MiXCR run on the RT-PCR reads, TCRdb lists one record per CDR3 protein. The table shows more than 200,000 distinct CDR3 sequences, with 10% to 15% occurring only once. This specimen was non-naive T cells sorted from PBMCs, taken roughly 2 weeks before vaccination. These receptors all come from a man over 45 who received an inactivated influenza vaccine.

This clonotype has a handful of counts. The V gene is TRBV5-1, the J gene TRBJ2-1, with TRBD1 matching 7 bases. Per germline, CDR1 SGHRS and CDR2 YFSETQ. The CDR3 runs 17 residues. With V trimmed by 0 bases and J by 0 bases, 6 bases remained unmatched. The CDR3 DNA reads TGCGCCAGCAGCTTGGACAGGGGCTTCAGCTCCTACAATGAGCAGTTCTTC. It codes for CASSLDRGFSSYNEQFF.

This chain links TRBV11-2 with TRBJ1-4; TRBD1 agrees at 7 bases. The CDR3 is made up of 16 amino acids. Germline values: CDR1 SGHAT, CDR2 FQNNGV. J lost 6 bases, V lost 9 bases, and 16 bases had no gene match. Here the CDR3 reads CARYALGQADYEKLFF. CDR3 nucleotide sequence: TGTGCCAGATATGCTCTAGGACAGGCCGATTATGAAAAACTGTTTTTT.

This clonotype was seen repeatedly, ten times or more. This sequence joins TRBV4-2 and TRBJ2-3; 8 nucleotides match TRBD2. CDR3 length equals 16 residues. J was trimmed by 4 bases and V by 4 bases; bases with no gene match: 10. The germline CDR1 and CDR2 sequences are LGHNA and YNFKEQ. The CDR3: CASSLDFAGGADTQYF. For the CDR3, the DNA is TGTGCCAGCAGCCTGGACTTTGCGGGGGGAGCAGATACGCAGTATTTT.

This clonotype was counted a few times. The rearrangement uses TRBV20-1 and TRBJ1-1; D uncertain. CDR3 length equals 10 residues. Trimming removed 5 bases from V and 0 bases from J, with 1 base in between. CDR1 DFQATT and CDR2 SNEGSKA come from the germline V gene (reference sequence). The CDR3 bases are TGCAGTGCTCTGAACACTGAAGCTTTCTTT. It codes for CSALNTEAFF.

The chain joins TRBV7-8 to TRBJ2-3; D is perhaps TRBD2 (6 bases). This CDR3 is built from 15 residues. The germline gives CDR1 SGHVS, CDR2 FQNEAQ. Trimming pared 6 bases from V and 0 bases from J, leaving 13 bases between. The CDR3 spells CASRGRTTSTDTQYF. CDR3 nucleotide sequence: TGTGCCAGCAGGGGGCGGACTACTAGCACAGATACGCAGTATTTT.

V usage is TRBV7-9 and J usage is TRBJ2-3, with 7 positions matching TRBD2. In germline, CDR1 is SEHNR, CDR2 FQNEAQ (reference sequence). The V and J ends lost 4 bases and 1 base, in that order; junction bases with no gene match: 5. The CDR3 length is 15 residues. This CDR3 reads CASSSHREGTDTQYF. DNA for the CDR3: TGTGCCAGCAGCTCCCACCGGGAGGGCACAGATACGCAGTATTTT.

This clonotype was observed many times. In DNA, the CDR3 is TGTGCCAGCAGCTTCGGCAGGTTAAGCTACGAGCAGTACTTC. Translation gives CASSFGRLSYEQYF. The gene calls are TRBV7-8 and TRBJ2-7, with no clear D. The germline gives CDR1 SGHVS, CDR2 FQNEAQ. Trimming took off 3 bases at V and 3 bases at J, with 12 bases between the two ends. The CDR3 extends over 14 amino acids.

This clonotype was detected only a few times. This chain joins TRBV29-1 and TRBJ2-5; the match to TRBD1 covers 7 bases. The CDR3 loop spans 12 amino acids. Trimming took 6 bases from V and 11 from J; bases not matched to a gene: 12. CDR1 is SQVTM and CDR2 is ANQGSEA in the germline V gene. This CDR3 is CSVSITGTVQYF. The CDR3 nucleotides read TGCAGCGTGTCCATAACGGGGACAGTGCAGTACTTC.

This clonotype showed up just a few times. The chain combines TRBV5-1 with TRBJ2-2; 13 positions agree with TRBD2. This CDR3 has 15 amino acids. Germline V CDR1 and CDR2: SGHRS, YFSETQ. J was trimmed by 5 bases and V by 3 bases; bases with no gene match: 1. CDR3 loop: CASSWTSGGTGELFF. The CDR3 DNA is TGCGCCAGCAGCTGGACTAGCGGGGGAACCGGGGAGCTGTTTTTT.

The table lists this clonotype with many counts. The chain uses TRBV4-2 and TRBJ2-7, with TRBD2 as a possible D gene (6 bases). The germline V gene has CDR1 LGHNA and CDR2 YNFKEQ. V lost 1 base and J 7 bases, leaving 14 bases between the germline ends. There are 14 residues in the CDR3. The CDR3 sequence: CASSQGTAAGEQYF. In DNA, the CDR3 is TGTGCCAGCAGCCAAGGAACCGCTGCGGGGGAGCAGTACTTC.

This clonotype was detected ten times or more. This chain joins TRBV7-9 and TRBJ2-7; 7 bases match TRBD1. CDR1 SEHNR and CDR2 FQNEAQ come from the germline V gene (reference sequence). J gave up 5 bases and V 2 bases, and 9 bases lay outside the gene matches. This CDR3 is built from 15 residues. The CDR3 DNA is TGTGCCAGCAGCTTAATGTACGACAGGGACGACGAGCAGTACTTC. This translates into CASSLMYDRDDEQYF.

The sample holds a few counts of this clonotype. The rearrangement uses TRBV2 and TRBJ1-6; 7 nucleotides agree with TRBD1. Germline assignment: CDR1 SNHLY and CDR2 FYNNEI. J was trimmed by 0 bases and V by 6 bases; bases with no gene match: 2. The CDR3 totals 15 residues. CDR3 protein: CASRDRSSYNSPLHF. CDR3 in DNA: TGTGCCAGCAGGGACAGGAGCTCCTATAATTCACCCCTCCACTTT.

This clonotype was seen ten or more times. The chain recombines TRBV24-1 with TRBJ2-1; D ambiguous. The germline V gene encodes CDR1 KGHDR and CDR2 SFDVKD. Trimming took off 0 bases at V and 6 bases at J, with 5 bases between the two ends. This CDR3 spans 13 amino acids. The CDR3 region has the DNA TGTGCCACCAGTGATTTGCCGGTCAATGAGCAGTTCTTC. This codes for CATSDLPVNEQFF.

This rearrangement joins TRBV28 to TRBJ1-1, with TRBD1 matching 7 bases. V dropped 6 bases and J dropped 11; count of bases not matched to a gene: 21. This CDR3 region has 16 residues. The germline gives CDR1 MDHEN, CDR2 SYDVKM. The chain's CDR3 is CASSSRVAEQGSRAFF. Written as DNA, the CDR3 is TGTGCCAGCAGCTCCCGGGTCGCGGAACAGGGGTCGCGCGCTTTCTTT.

In its sample, this clonotype was seen a few times. The rearrangement links TRBV25-1 to TRBJ2-3, with 7 bases aligning to TRBD2. Germline loops: CDR1 MGHDK, CDR2 SYGVNS. This CDR3 is 14 amino acids long. The trim removed 4 bases at V and 3 bases at J, leaving 4 bases unmatched. The CDR3 DNA reads TGTGCCAGCAGTGTAGGGGAGGGAACAGATACGCAGTATTTT. Translating it yields CASSVGEGTDTQYF. Looking up the rest from reference TRBV25-1 and TRBJ2-3 gives the full variable domain: EADIYQTPRYLVIGTGKKITLECSQTMGHDKMYWYQQDPGMELHLIHYSYGVNSTEKGDLSSESTVSRIRTEHFPLTLESARPSHTSQYLCASSVGEGTDTQYFGPGTRLTVL.

This clonotype was seen more than once but under ten times. This chain joins TRBV5-1 and TRBJ1-2; 8 bases are shared with TRBD1. Germline V lookup: CDR1 SGHRS, CDR2 YFSETQ. This CDR3 has 15 amino acids. The junction had 4 bases not matched to a gene; V was cut back by 0 bases and J by 3 bases. CDR3: CASSLGTGHDYGYTF. The DNA for the CDR3 is TGCGCCAGCAGCTTGGGGACAGGGCACGACTATGGCTACACCTTC.

The genes are TRBV14 and TRBJ2-1; 7 nucleotides align to TRBD2. Germline V gene data show CDR1 as SGHDN and CDR2 as FVKESK. V was clipped by 0 bases and J by 5 bases; unmatched bases: 7. The CDR3 is made up of 16 amino acids. The CDR3 DNA is TGTGCCAGCAGCCAAGACCGGGCGGGAGTTAACAATGAGCAGTTCTTC. Its translation is CASSQDRAGVNNEQFF.

This clonotype was found a few times. The gene calls are TRBV7-2 and TRBJ2-7; TRBD2 matches at 12 bases. V was pared by 5 bases and J by 2 bases, with 7 bases of the junction left unmatched. Germline loops: CDR1 SGHTA, CDR2 FQGNSA. The CDR3 is 16 amino acids. The CDR3 DNA follows: TGTGCCAGCAGCACTTCGGGACTAGCGGGTCCCTACGAGCAGTACTTC. As protein: CASSTSGLAGPYEQYF.